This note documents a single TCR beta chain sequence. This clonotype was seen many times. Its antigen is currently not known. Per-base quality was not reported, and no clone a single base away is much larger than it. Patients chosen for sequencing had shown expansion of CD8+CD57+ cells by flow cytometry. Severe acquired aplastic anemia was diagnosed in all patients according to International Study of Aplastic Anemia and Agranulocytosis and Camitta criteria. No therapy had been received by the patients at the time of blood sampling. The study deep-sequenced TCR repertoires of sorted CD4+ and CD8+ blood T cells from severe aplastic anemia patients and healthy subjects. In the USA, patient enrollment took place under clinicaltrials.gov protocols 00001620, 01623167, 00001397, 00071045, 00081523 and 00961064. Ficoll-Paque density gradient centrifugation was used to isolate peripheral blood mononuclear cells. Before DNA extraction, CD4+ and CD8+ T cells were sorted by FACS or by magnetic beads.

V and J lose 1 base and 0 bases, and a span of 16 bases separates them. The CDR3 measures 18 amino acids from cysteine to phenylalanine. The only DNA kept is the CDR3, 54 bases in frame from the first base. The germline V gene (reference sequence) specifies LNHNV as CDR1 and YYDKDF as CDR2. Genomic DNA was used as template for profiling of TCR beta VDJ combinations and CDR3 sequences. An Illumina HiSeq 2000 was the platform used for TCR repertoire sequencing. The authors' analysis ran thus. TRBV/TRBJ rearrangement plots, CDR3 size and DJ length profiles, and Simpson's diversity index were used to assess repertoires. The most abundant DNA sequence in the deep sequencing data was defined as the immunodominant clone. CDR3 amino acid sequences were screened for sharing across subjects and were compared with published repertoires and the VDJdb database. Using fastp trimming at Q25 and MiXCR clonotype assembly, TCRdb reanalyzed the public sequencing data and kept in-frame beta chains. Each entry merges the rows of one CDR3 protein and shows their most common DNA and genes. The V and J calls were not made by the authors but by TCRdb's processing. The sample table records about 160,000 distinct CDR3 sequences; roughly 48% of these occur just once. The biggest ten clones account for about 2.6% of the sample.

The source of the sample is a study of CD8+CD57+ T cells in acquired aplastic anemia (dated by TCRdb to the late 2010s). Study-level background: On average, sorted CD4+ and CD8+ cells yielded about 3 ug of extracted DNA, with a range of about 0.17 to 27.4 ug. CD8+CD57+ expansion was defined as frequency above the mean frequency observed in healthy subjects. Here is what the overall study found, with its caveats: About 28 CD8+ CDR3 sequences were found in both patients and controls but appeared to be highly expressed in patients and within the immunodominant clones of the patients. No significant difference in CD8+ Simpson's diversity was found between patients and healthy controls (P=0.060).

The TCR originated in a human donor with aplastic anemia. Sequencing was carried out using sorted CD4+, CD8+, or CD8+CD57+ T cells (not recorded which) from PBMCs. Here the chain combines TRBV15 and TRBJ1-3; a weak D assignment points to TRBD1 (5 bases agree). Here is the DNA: TGTGCCACCAGCAGAGCCCGGGGCCAAGGGAACTCTGGAAACACCATATATTTT. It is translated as CATSRARGQGNSGNTIYF. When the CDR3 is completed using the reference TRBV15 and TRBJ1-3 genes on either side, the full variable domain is DAMVIQNPRYQVTQFGKPVTLSCSQTLNHNVMYWYQQKSSQAPKLLFHYYDKDFNNEADTPDNFQSRRPNTSFCFLDIRSPGLGDTAMYLCATSRARGQGNSGNTIYFGEGSWLTVV.